This T cell receptor (beta chain) emerged from a study of graft-versus-host responses after intestinal transplantation. On the study more broadly: After anti-thymocyte globulin induction, recipients took tacrolimus and steroids for three to four years.

Some clones are missing from TCRdb's copy, which holds only in-frame ones; the method was immunoSEQ multiplex PCR. There are 35,000 to 50,000 clones in the sample; roughly 93% occur only once, and about 19% lies in the top ten. Comment on this clone: Its specificity is not known.

V shed 5 bases, J shed 2 bases, and the junction held 12 bases outside the gene matches. CDR3 length: 16 amino acids. Germline assignment: CDR1 MDHEN and CDR2 SYDVKM. The source is a human donor who was the organ donor for an intestinal transplant. The gene calls are TRBV28 and TRBJ2-7, with 7 bases fitting TRBD2. The material was unstimulated CD8+ T cells sorted from spleen or lymph node cells, obtained before transplant. The CDR3 loop reads CASSQLIRTSAYEQYF. The CDR3 nucleotides read TGTGCCAGCAGTCAGCTTATCAGGACTAGTGCCTACGAGCAGTACTTC.